The clone carrying this T cell receptor (beta chain) was seen a handful of times. As yet, its antigen is unknown. Different DNA sequences within this sample yield the same CDR3. Every bit of the isolated RNA underwent reverse transcription, so sequencing read expressed TCRB transcripts. The method was immunoSEQ multiplex PCR; TCRdb's version includes in-frame clones alone and lacks a portion of them. The sample has about 320,000 clones; 13% to 15% are singletons. This sample was taken from a study of beta chain features in type 1 diabetes. The study's findings and limits: Insertions at VDJ junctions were less frequent in type 1 diabetes patients. These patients also deleted more nucleotides at the same junctions. Researchers report that Type 1 diabetes patients had moderately but significantly shorter TCRB CDR3s across all four CD4+ subsets.

The V segment lost 0 bases and the J segment 4 bases; nucleotides outside the gene matches: 0. The CDR3 sequence is 14 residues long. Germline CDR1 is MDHEN and CDR2 is SYDVKM. This rearrangement joins TRBV28 to TRBJ2-5; 9 bases fit TRBD1. The specimen sequenced was central memory CD4+ T cells from blood. This clonotype was obtained from a man aged 30-40 years in good health. Written as DNA, the CDR3 is TGTGCCAGCAGTTTATGGGACAGGGGAGAGACCCAGTACTTC. Translated: CASSLWDRGETQYF.